Listed below are T cell receptor beta chains from one sample, sequenced in a study of cytomegalovirus exposure and HLA in healthy donors. Using immunoSEQ multiplex PCR, the repertoire was profiled, and TCRdb retains in-frame clones only, with some absent. The table shows roughly 110,000 clones, with around 77% occurring only once. The specimen sequenced was PBMCs. These receptors were taken from a man aged 35 to 55 in good health and CMV-seropositive. CDR3s include the opening cysteine and the closing phenylalanine or tryptophan. D genes are given only for firm matches. Clone size is given for some rows only: seen once, a few or many times, or a class if the clone is expanded.

v_gene	abundance	j_gene	d_gene	CDR3aa	CDR3nt
TRBV28	once	TRBJ1-6	.	CASSFGHNNSPLHF	TGTGCCAGCAGTTTCGGACACAATAATTCACCCCTCCACTTT
TRBV9	once	TRBJ2-7	.	CASSVGQEYYEQYF	TGTGCCAGCAGCGTAGGCCAGGAATACTACGAGCAGTACTTC
TRBV15	.	TRBJ2-7	TRBD1	CATSTLKTAGTGAYEQYF	TGTGCCACCAGCACTCTCAAAACGGCGGGGACAGGGGCCTACGAGCAGTACTTC
TRBV10-3	.	TRBJ1-1	TRBD1	CAIQTGSGTEAFF	TGTGCCATCCAGACAGGGTCGGGCACTGAAGCTTTCTTT
TRBV29-1	.	TRBJ1-1	.	CSVDPGNTEAFF	TGCAGCGTTGATCCAGGTAACACTGAAGCTTTCTTT
TRBV28	.	TRBJ2-7	.	CASTSDTPYEQYF	TGTGCCAGCACCTCGGACACCCCCTACGAGCAGTACTTC
TRBV6-6	few	TRBJ2-7	.	CASSYREEGYEQYF	TGTGCCAGCAGTTACCGTGAGGAGGGCTACGAGCAGTACTTC
TRBV28	.	TRBJ2-3	TRBD2	CASSTPSGGLTDTQYF	TGTGCCAGCAGCACCCCAAGCGGGGGCCTCACAGATACGCAGTATTTT
TRBV5-6	once	TRBJ2-5	.	CASSLPQKETQYF	TGTGCCAGCAGCTTGCCACAGAAAGAGACCCAGTACTTC
TRBV28	once	TRBJ2-7	.	CASSWAPSRAEQYF	TGTGCCAGCAGTTGGGCCCCCTCCAGAGCCGAGCAGTACTTC
TRBV11-2	.	TRBJ2-4	TRBD2	CASRLSGETNIQYF	TGTGCCAGCAGACTGAGCGGGGAAACAAACATTCAGTACTTC
TRBV15	.	TRBJ2-1	TRBD2	CATSRDWTSGGGPEFF	TGTGCCACCAGCAGAGACTGGACTAGCGGGGGGGGGCCGGAGTTCTTC
TRBV4-3	.	TRBJ1-6	.	CASSQQPGHNNSPLHF	TGCGCCAGCAGCCAACAACCGGGACATAATAATTCACCCCTCCACTTT
TRBV28	.	TRBJ1-1	.	CASREAGWAGNTEAFF	TGTGCCAGCAGGGAGGCAGGATGGGCAGGGAACACTGAAGCTTTCTTT
TRBV4-1	few	TRBJ2-1	TRBD2	CASSPLAGGRSEQFF	TGCGCCAGCAGTCCTCTAGCGGGGGGGCGTAGTGAGCAGTTCTTC
TRBV21-1	.	TRBJ2-7	.	CASSFLRQFSYEQYF	TGTGCCAGCAGCTTCCTAAGACAGTTCTCCTACGAGCAGTACTTC
TRBV15	.	TRBJ2-7	TRBD1	CATSIPGTGPYEQYF	TGTGCCACCAGCATCCCCGGGACAGGTCCTTACGAGCAGTACTTC
TRBV6-1	few	TRBJ2-3	.	CASSPQGTSTDTQYF	TGTGCCAGCAGTCCACAGGGGACTAGCACAGATACGCAGTATTTT
TRBV5-5	once	TRBJ2-5	TRBD1	CASSFRTGQETQYF	TGTGCCAGCAGCTTCCGGACAGGGCAAGAGACCCAGTACTTC
TRBV7-8	.	TRBJ2-7	.	CASTTEGQGWSEQYF	TGTGCCAGCACCACGGAGGGGCAGGGCTGGAGCGAGCAGTACTTC
TRBV4-1	.	TRBJ1-3	TRBD1	CASSHAQGADSGNTIYF	TGCGCCAGCAGCCATGCCCAGGGGGCCGACTCTGGAAACACCATATATTTT
TRBV29-1	.	TRBJ2-7	TRBD1	CSVESWFGQDSYEQYF	TGCAGCGTTGAGTCTTGGTTTGGACAGGACTCCTACGAGCAGTACTTC
TRBV5-4	.	TRBJ2-5	TRBD2	CASSRLAGDQETQYF	TGTGCCAGCAGCCGACTAGCGGGGGATCAAGAGACCCAGTACTTC
TRBV5-1	.	TRBJ2-1	TRBD2	CASKEGGSGDYEQFF	TGCGCCAGCAAAGAAGGGGGTAGCGGGGATTATGAGCAGTTCTTC
TRBV9	.	TRBJ2-3	TRBD2	CASSSTRGGVDTQYF	TGTGCCAGCAGCTCCACGCGGGGGGGCGTAGATACGCAGTATTTT
TRBV5-4	.	TRBJ2-7	TRBD2	CASSLGRGGTSYEQYF	TGTGCCAGCAGCTTGGGGCGGGGGGGGACCTCCTACGAGCAGTACTTC
TRBV7-2	.	TRBJ2-1	TRBD2	CASSLGLAGGIFEQFF	TGTGCCAGCAGCTTAGGGCTAGCGGGGGGGATTTTCGAGCAGTTCTTC